A single sample gave rise to the 15 T cell receptor beta chains below, sequenced in a study of blood T cell repertoires in COVID-19. Clones were read by immunoSEQ multiplex PCR, and TCRdb kept only the in-frame ones, dropping some. This table holds about 280,000 clones, 88% found once. The source material was PBMCs or T cells enriched from blood (not recorded which). These receptors originate from a woman aged 55-70 years in a cohort exposed to, infected with or recovered from COVID-19 (not recorded which).

This clone occurred once. In DNA form, the CDR3 reads TGTGCCAGCAGCTTGCCTCAGACCTACGAGCAGTACTTC. This gives the protein CASSLPQTYEQYF. The rearrangement links TRBV5-4 to TRBJ2-7; D is uncertain. V lost 1 base, J lost 2 bases, and 7 bases lay in between. CDR1 is SGHNT, CDR2 YYREEE, per germline (reference sequence). The CDR3 consists of 13 residues.

The V gene is TRBV5-1, the J gene TRBJ1-1; 7 bases fit TRBD1. The CDR3 consists of 16 residues. Losses at the gene ends were 0 bases for V and 5 bases for J; bases not matched to a gene: 10. Germline values: CDR1 SGHRS, CDR2 YFSETQ. The CDR3 region is CASSLASSRGRTEAFF. The CDR3 DNA is TGCGCCAGCAGCTTGGCGAGTTCGAGGGGGCGAACTGAAGCTTTCTTT.

This clone was seen once. The chain has TRBV28 and TRBJ2-1; 7 bases match TRBD2. CDR1 is MDHEN and CDR2 is SYDVKM in the germline V gene. J was trimmed by 3 bases and V by 4 bases; bases with no gene match: 9. The CDR3 is made up of 16 amino acids. The CDR3: CASSSEAGTSYNEQFF. The DNA of the CDR3 is TGTGCCAGCAGTTCCGAAGCGGGAACGAGCTACAATGAGCAGTTCTTC.

This chain joins TRBV2 and TRBJ2-1, with D perhaps matching TRBD2 (6 bases). The CDR3 is 18 amino acids. Germline CDR1 and CDR2: SNHLY and FYNNEI. The V end lost 4 bases, the J end lost 0 bases, and 19 bases lay between the germline ends. The CDR3 coding sequence is TGTGCCAGCAGTGGAAGGTCGGGGGTTGGGTACTCCTACAATGAGCAGTTCTTC. It yields the protein CASSGRSGVGYSYNEQFF.

CDR3 coding DNA: TGTGCCAGCAGCCTAGGAGGACTAGCGGGATGGGCAGATACGCAGTATTTT. The encoded protein is CASSLGGLAGWADTQYF. The V call is TRBV7-3, the J call TRBJ2-3; 12 bases are a match to TRBD2. The CDR3 length is 17 residues. Germline V gene data show CDR1 as SGHTA and CDR2 as FQGTGA. After removal of 5 bases from V and 4 bases from J, the junction contained 10 bases not matched to a gene.

The chain recombines TRBV19 with TRBJ2-2; TRBD2 is a possible D gene (5 bases). Germline V gene lookup returns CDR1 LNHDA and CDR2 SQIVND (reference sequence). CDR3 length: 15 residues. Deletions cut 5 bases from V and 4 bases from J, with 14 bases between. The CDR3 nucleotides are TGTGCCAGTAGTGGATTTAAGGGAGTCACCGGGGAGCTGTTTTTT. Translation: CASSGFKGVTGELFF.

The genes are TRBV24-1 and TRBJ2-1, with a possible D match to TRBD2 (6 bases). The CDR3 extends over 16 amino acids. Germline V gene sequence: CDR1 KGHDR, CDR2 SFDVKD. V lost 1 base, J lost 1 base, and 10 bases lay in between. The CDR3 coding sequence is TGTGCCACCAGTGATTTACGGGAGCCGTCCTACAATGAGCAGTTCTTC. Translated: CATSDLREPSYNEQFF.

In the case of this clone: The identical CDR3 is also encoded by other nucleotide sequences in the sample. The rearrangement uses TRBV19 and TRBJ1-1; possible D gene TRBD1, 6 bases. CDR3 size: 14 residues. V lost 3 bases to trimming and J lost 0 bases, with 8 bases between them. CDR1 and CDR2 from the germline V gene are LNHDA and SQIVND (reference sequence). In DNA, the CDR3 is TGTGCCAGTAGTATTACAGGGCTGAACACTGAAGCTTTCTTT. This gives the protein CASSITGLNTEAFF. Variable domain in full (rest from reference TRBV19 and TRBJ1-1): DGGITQSPKYLFRKEGQNVTLSCEQNLNHDAMYWYRQDPGQGLRLIYYSQIVNDFQKGDIAEGYSVSREKKESFPLTVTSAQKNPTAFYLCASSITGLNTEAFFGQGTRLTVV.

This clone was detected only once. The rearrangement links TRBV5-1 to TRBJ1-6, with D maybe TRBD1 (5 bases). CDR1 is SGHRS and CDR2 is YFSETQ in the germline V gene. Trimming left V 3 bases short and J 8 bases short, with 9 bases between. The CDR3 sequence is 13 residues long. The CDR3 nucleotides read TGCGCCAGCAGCTCGCAGGGCTATTCACCCCTCCACTTT. Translating it yields CASSSQGYSPLHF. Full variable domain (outside the CDR3, taken from reference TRBV5-1 and TRBJ1-6): KAGVTQTPRYLIKTRGQQVTLSCSPISGHRSVSWYQQTPGQGLQFLFEYFSETQRNKGNFPGRFSGRQFSNSRSEMNVSTLELGDSALYLCASSSQGYSPLHFGNGTRLTVT.

V usage is TRBV30 and J usage is TRBJ2-3; TRBD2 matches 12 bases. This CDR3 has 16 residues. V shed 3 bases and J 4 bases; nucleotides not matched to a gene: 8. Germline loops: CDR1 GTSNPN, CDR2 SVGIG (reference sequence). CDR3 sequence reads: CAWRGRLAGVADTQYF. As DNA, the CDR3 is TGTGCCTGGAGGGGAAGACTAGCGGGAGTTGCAGATACGCAGTATTTT.

The chain couples TRBV5-1 to TRBJ2-1; perhaps TRBD1 as D (7 bases). Trimming took off 5 bases at V and 8 bases at J, with 20 bases between the two ends. Germline assignment: CDR1 SGHRS and CDR2 YFSETQ. The CDR3 is 15 residues long. DNA for the CDR3: TGCGCCAGCAGACGTGACCCAGGGGGGTCCGATGAGCAGTTCTTC. Translating it yields CASRRDPGGSDEQFF.

This sequence joins TRBV2 and TRBJ1-2; D not resolved. Germline values: CDR1 SNHLY, CDR2 FYNNEI. V lost 9 bases and J 2 bases, leaving 19 bases between the germline ends. The CDR3 is 15 amino acids. The chain's CDR3 is CASPSPLQRNYGYTF. Written as DNA, the CDR3 is TGTGCCAGTCCTTCTCCCCTACAGAGAAACTATGGCTACACCTTC.

This clone was recorded only once. CDR3 sequence: CATSKQGAPGELFF. CDR3 coding DNA: TGTGCCACCAGTAAACAGGGGGCTCCCGGGGAGCTGTTTTTT. The genes are TRBV24-1 and TRBJ2-2, with 9 bases fitting TRBD1. The CDR3 is 14 residues long. V trimming: 6 bases; J trimming: 6 bases; junction bases outside the gene matches: 4. The germline V gene encodes CDR1 KGHDR and CDR2 SFDVKD.

A single count supports this clone. V and J are TRBV27 and TRBJ2-7, with 9 positions matching TRBD2. The CDR3 runs to 16 residues. Per germline, CDR1 MNHEY and CDR2 SMNVEV (reference sequence). The V gene end was trimmed by 6 bases and the J gene end by 6 bases; junction bases not matched to a gene: 15. The CDR3: CASSPNRGSGSLEQYF. The CDR3 nucleotides read TGTGCCAGCAGCCCGAATCGGGGTAGCGGGAGCCTCGAGCAGTACTTC.

The table lists this clone with a count of one. The J gene is TRBJ1-2, the V gene TRBV28; possible D gene TRBD1, 5 bases. Germline-derived CDR1 and CDR2 are MDHEN and SYDVKM. Between the trimmed V and J ends, which lost 1 base and 7 bases, there was a span of 13 bases. This CDR3 is 14 amino acids long. CDR3 amino acids: CASSLLGAGLGYTF. In nucleotides, the CDR3 is TGTGCCAGCAGTTTATTAGGGGCAGGGCTTGGCTACACCTTC.